These 30 T cell receptor beta chains share one sample of origin, sequenced in a study of Ad26.COV2.S vaccination and SARS-CoV-2 variants. Regarding treatment: about 20 received Ad26.COV2.S at low or high dose, single or two shots; about 5 received placebo; per-sample allocation not given. The investigators took samples on day 63 after the first vaccine or placebo injection. TCRdb's table, derived via immunoSEQ multiplex PCR, lists solely in-frame clones and lacks some. The table has approximately 460,000 clones, 80% to 90% seen once. The sample consisted of peripheral blood, taken in a trial of Ad26.COV2.S vaccine versus placebo. The receptors derive from a person aged 18-65 years who received the Ad26.COV2.S COVID-19 vaccine or a placebo.

This clone has more than one count but fewer than ten. The chain uses TRBV5-1 and TRBJ1-5; weak D call: TRBD1 (5 bases). There are 16 residues in the CDR3. From germline, CDR1 is SGHRS and CDR2 YFSETQ. The V end lost 5 bases, the J end lost 2 bases, and 17 bases lay between the germline ends. Written as DNA, the CDR3 is TGCGCCAGCAGATTTAGGCTCAGACAGCGCAATCAGCCCCAGCATTTT. Translation: CASRFRLRQRNQPQHF.

The chain combines TRBV5-1 with TRBJ2-7; 10 nucleotides line up with TRBD1. Losses at the gene ends were 4 bases for V and 1 base for J; bases not matched to a gene: 5. The germline CDR1 and CDR2 sequences are SGHRS and YFSETQ. There are 15 residues in the CDR3. This chain's CDR3 is CASSRGTGESYEQYF. The DNA of the CDR3 is TGCGCCAGCAGCCGCGGGACAGGGGAGTCCTACGAGCAGTACTTC.

The sample holds a few counts of this clone. This chain connects TRBV4-2 to TRBJ2-1, with a possible D match to TRBD2 (7 bases). V was trimmed by 0 bases and J by 4 bases, leaving 16 bases between them. Germline V gene sequence: CDR1 LGHNA, CDR2 YNFKEQ. This CDR3 comprises 17 residues. The DNA of the CDR3 is TGTGCCAGCAGCCAAGATGGGGGCGGGAGTCCGTACAATGAGCAGTTCTTC. Encoded protein: CASSQDGGGSPYNEQFF.

This chain connects TRBV13 to TRBJ2-7; a possible D gene is TRBD1 (6 bases). The CDR3 covers 14 residues. Germline lookup yields CDR1 PRHDT and CDR2 FYEKMQ (reference sequence). Trimming took off 0 bases at V and 2 bases at J, with 8 bases between the two ends. CDR3 amino acids: CASSLGGTPYEQYF. CDR3 nucleotide sequence: TGTGCCAGCAGCTTAGGTGGGACACCCTACGAGCAGTACTTC. Full variable domain (remainder filled in from reference TRBV13 and TRBJ2-7): AAGVIQSPRHLIKEKRETATLKCYPIPRHDTVYWYQQGPGQDPQFLISFYEKMQSDKGSIPDRFSAQQFSDYHSELNMSSLELGDSALYFCASSLGGTPYEQYFGPGTRLTVT.

This chain joins TRBV7-8 and TRBJ2-1; perhaps TRBD2 as D (5 bases). This CDR3 has 13 amino acids. In germline, CDR1 is SGHVS, CDR2 FQNEAQ. Trimming took off 3 bases at V and 9 bases at J, with 12 bases between the two ends. The CDR3 is CASSFTRGIEQFF. In DNA, the CDR3 is TGTGCCAGCAGCTTTACTAGAGGTATTGAGCAGTTCTTC.

V and J are TRBV28 and TRBJ1-3; D unresolved. V was clipped by 7 bases and J by 0 bases, with 13 bases between them. Germline-derived CDR1 and CDR2 are MDHEN and SYDVKM. The CDR3 runs to 15 residues. DNA of the CDR3: TGTGCCAGCACCCCTGACGGCAACTCTGGAAACACCATATATTTT. Protein: CASTPDGNSGNTIYF. Filled out from reference TRBV28 and TRBJ1-3, the complete variable domain reads DVKVTQSSRYLVKRTGEKVFLECVQDMDHENMFWYRQDPGLGLRLIYFSYDVKMKEKGDIPEGYSVSREKKERFSLILESASTNQTSMYLCASTPDGNSGNTIYFGEGSWLTVV.

The genes are TRBV30 and TRBJ2-7, with TRBD2 matching 10 bases. There are 19 residues in the CDR3. Germline CDR1 GTSNPN, CDR2 SVGIG (reference sequence). V was pared by 2 bases and J by 5 bases, with 21 bases of the junction left unmatched. In DNA form, the CDR3 reads TGTGCCTGGAGTAGCAAGCGGGAGGGCCCTCCCAGGAGTCGGCACGAGCAGTACTTC. Translated: CAWSSKREGPPRSRHEQYF.

This clone was counted a single time. The CDR3: CASSPYPLTSGEQETQYF. The CDR3 DNA is TGCGCCAGCAGCCCTTACCCTCTGACTAGCGGGGAGCAAGAGACCCAGTACTTC. The V gene is TRBV4-1, the J gene TRBJ2-5, with 11 bases that match TRBD2. The V and J ends lost 4 bases and 2 bases, in that order; junction bases with no gene match: 12. This CDR3 has 18 residues. CDR1 MGHRA and CDR2 YSYEKL come from the germline V gene.

This clone was seen once. The V gene is TRBV11-3, the J gene TRBJ2-7; D is perhaps TRBD1 or TRBD2 (5 bases each). Germline V gives CDR1 SGHNT, CDR2 YENEEA. With 1 base removed from V and 2 bases from J, the gap between germline ends came to 9 bases. This CDR3 is built from 14 residues. As DNA, the CDR3 is TGTGCCAGCAGCTTAGCGGGGCCGCCCTACGAGCAGTACTTC. The encoded protein is CASSLAGPPYEQYF.

The J gene is TRBJ2-2, the V gene TRBV7-2; 8 bases agree with TRBD2. CDR1 is SGHTA, CDR2 FQGNSA, per germline. The length of the CDR3 is 16 residues. With V trimmed by 4 bases and J by 6 bases, 10 bases remained unmatched. The DNA of the CDR3 is TGTGCCAGCAGCTCCCGCGGGACTAGGGGACCCGGGGAGCTGTTTTTT. It specifies CASSSRGTRGPGELFF.

This clone was observed a few times. This chain connects TRBV29-1 to TRBJ1-1, with D perhaps matching TRBD1 (6 bases). The CDR3 covers 14 residues. Germline lookup yields CDR1 SQVTM and CDR2 ANQGSEA. V dropped 7 bases and J dropped 2 bases, with 17 bases sitting between them. The CDR3, as DNA: TGCAGCGACCTCACAGGGCGGGCTAACACTGAAGCTTTCTTT. This translates into CSDLTGRANTEAFF.

The genes are TRBV7-8 and TRBJ2-6; D is undetermined. V was pared by 7 bases and J by 0 bases, with 10 bases between. This CDR3 region has 15 residues. The germline gives CDR1 SGHVS, CDR2 FQNEAQ. CDR3 region: CASKWFISGANVLTF. The CDR3 DNA reads TGTGCCAGCAAGTGGTTCATCTCTGGGGCCAACGTCCTGACTTTC. The full variable domain, in which reference TRBV7-8 and TRBJ2-6 provide the parts outside the CDR3, is GAGVSQSPRYKVAKRGQDVALRCDPISGHVSLFWYQQALGQGPEFLTYFQNEAQLDKSGLPSDRFFAERPEGSVSTLKIQRTQQEDSAVYLCASKWFISGANVLTFGAGSRLTVL.

The V and J genes are TRBV5-1 and TRBJ1-3, with D possibly matching TRBD1 (6 bases). The CDR3 totals 16 residues. Germline loops: CDR1 SGHRS, CDR2 YFSETQ. Trimming removed 3 bases at V and 0 bases at J, with 13 bases between. CDR3 residues: CASSYQDSISGNTIYF. The CDR3, as DNA: TGCGCCAGCAGCTACCAGGACAGCATCTCTGGAAACACCATATATTTT. The whole variable domain, remainder taken from reference TRBV5-1 and TRBJ1-3, is KAGVTQTPRYLIKTRGQQVTLSCSPISGHRSVSWYQQTPGQGLQFLFEYFSETQRNKGNFPGRFSGRQFSNSRSEMNVSTLELGDSALYLCASSYQDSISGNTIYFGEGSWLTVV.

This clone was observed once. The chain recombines TRBV28 with TRBJ2-1, with D perhaps matching TRBD2 (7 bases). Germline V gene lookup returns CDR1 MDHEN and CDR2 SYDVKM. This CDR3 has 16 amino acids. V lost 4 bases and J lost 9, with 22 bases in between. The CDR3 nucleotides read TGTGCCAGCAGTTATCCCCGGGGGGCGGGGAGCAGTGAGCAGTTCTTC. Translation gives CASSYPRGAGSSEQFF.

This chain joins TRBV27 and TRBJ1-2, with TRBD1 matching over 8 bases. This CDR3 has 14 residues. Losses at the gene ends were 1 base for V and 6 bases for J; bases not matched to a gene: 4. Germline assignment: CDR1 MNHEY and CDR2 SMNVEV (reference sequence). The chain's CDR3 is CASSLFGQGHGYTF. The DNA of the CDR3 is TGTGCCAGCAGTTTATTTGGACAGGGACATGGCTACACCTTC.

The chain has TRBV4-1 and TRBJ2-3; D is possibly TRBD1 (6 bases). This CDR3 is built from 16 residues. The V gene's germline CDR1 is MGHRA and CDR2 YSYEKL. Trimming pared 1 base from V and 5 bases from J, leaving 16 bases between. CDR3 residues: CASSQVLGAQRDTQYF. The DNA of the CDR3 is TGCGCCAGCAGCCAAGTCTTGGGGGCGCAAAGAGATACGCAGTATTTT.

This sequence joins TRBV12-3 or TRBV12-4 and TRBJ2-3; 10 nucleotides match TRBD2. The length of the CDR3 is 13 residues. The junction had 3 bases not matched to a gene; V was cut back by 10 bases and J by 2 bases. The CDR3 region is CATSGGNTDTQYF. The CDR3 bases are TGTGCCACTAGCGGGGGTAACACAGATACGCAGTATTTT.

The chain has TRBV11-2 and TRBJ1-2, with D perhaps TRBD1 (5 bases). This CDR3 spans 14 amino acids. The germline V gene encodes CDR1 SGHAT and CDR2 FQNNGV. V was cut by 3 bases and J by 14 bases, with 22 bases left in between. This CDR3 reads CASSLHRGGFSRTF. The CDR3 DNA reads as TGTGCCAGCAGCTTGCATCGTGGGGGGTTTAGTCGGACCTTC.

The J gene is TRBJ2-3, the V gene TRBV24-1, with TRBD2 matching over 8 bases. CDR3 length: 16 amino acids. Germline V gene sequence: CDR1 KGHDR, CDR2 SFDVKD. The V and J ends lost 2 bases and 2 bases, in that order; junction bases with no gene match: 5. The CDR3 is CATSDSGLGYTDTQYF. CDR3 sequence (DNA): TGTGCCACCAGTGATTCGGGACTAGGGTACACAGATACGCAGTATTTT.

The chain couples TRBV6-5 to TRBJ1-2; D gene ambiguous. Trimming stripped 2 bases from V and 4 bases from J, with 14 bases between. The germline CDR1 and CDR2 sequences are MNHEY and SVGAGI. The CDR3 loop spans 15 amino acids. The CDR3 reads CASSYASWKPYGYTF. CDR3 DNA sequence: TGTGCCAGCAGTTACGCGTCCTGGAAGCCCTATGGCTACACCTTC.

The J gene is TRBJ1-6, the V gene TRBV7-2, with D unresolved. V was shortened by 5 bases and J by 10 bases, with 12 bases between the two germline ends. This CDR3 is built from 13 residues. Germline CDR1 reads SGHTA; CDR2 reads FQGNSA. CDR3 protein: CASSQREVSPLHF. The CDR3 DNA reads as TGTGCCAGCAGCCAGAGGGAAGTCTCACCCCTCCACTTT.

V usage is TRBV30 and J usage is TRBJ2-5; 10 bases fit TRBD2. Germline V gene sequence: CDR1 GTSNPN, CDR2 SVGIG (reference sequence). The ends lost 2 bases at V and 1 base at J; junction bases unmatched: 4. The CDR3 has 15 residues. The CDR3 protein is CAWSKAGGPQETQYF. The DNA for the CDR3 is TGTGCCTGGAGTAAAGCGGGAGGGCCCCAAGAGACCCAGTACTTC.

This clone came up once. V gene TRBV12-5 combines with J gene TRBJ1-1, with TRBD1 as a possible D gene (6 bases). The CDR3 totals 13 residues. Between the trimmed V and J ends, which lost 6 bases and 4 bases, there was a span of 12 bases. Germline V gene lookup returns CDR1 LGHNT and CDR2 FRNRAP. The CDR3 here is CASGLEGGTEAFF. CDR3 DNA: TGTGCTAGTGGCCTGGAGGGGGGCACTGAAGCTTTCTTT.

The chain links TRBV19 to TRBJ1-5; TRBD1 matches at 7 bases. The CDR3 has 13 amino acids. The trim removed 7 bases at V and 4 bases at J, leaving 4 bases unmatched. CDR1 is LNHDA, CDR2 SQIVND, per germline (reference sequence). CDR3 in amino acids: CASTGTANQPQHF. The CDR3 coding sequence is TGTGCCAGTACTGGGACAGCAAATCAGCCCCAGCATTTT.

The chain combines TRBV4-1 with TRBJ2-1; TRBD2 matches 8 bases. After removal of 1 base from V and 5 bases from J, the junction contained 13 bases not matched to a gene. Germline loops: CDR1 MGHRA, CDR2 YSYEKL. The CDR3 length is 18 residues. In DNA, the CDR3 is TGCGCCAGCAGCCAAGTCTCTTCCGGGACTAGTCGTCACAATGAGCAGTTCTTC. It specifies CASSQVSSGTSRHNEQFF.

The V gene is TRBV5-1, the J gene TRBJ2-3; D may be TRBD1 (7 bases). The CDR3 is made up of 14 amino acids. V dropped 6 bases and J dropped 0 bases, with 11 bases sitting between them. The germline V gene encodes CDR1 SGHRS and CDR2 YFSETQ. The CDR3 DNA follows: TGCGCCAGCATGCGGGACAGCAGCACAGATACGCAGTATTTT. It specifies CASMRDSSTDTQYF.

The rearrangement joins TRBV12-3 or TRBV12-4 to TRBJ2-5; D gene uncertain. Trimming took 3 bases from V and 5 from J, leaving 10 bases between them. The CDR3 extends over 13 amino acids. The CDR3 sequence is CASSLEGPETQYF. DNA of the CDR3: TGTGCCAGCAGTTTGGAAGGCCCGGAGACCCAGTACTTC.

This clone occurred once. The chain couples TRBV18 to TRBJ2-1; no clear D gene. CDR1 KGHSH and CDR2 LQKENI come from the germline V gene. CDR3 length equals 13 residues. Trimming cost V 0 bases and J 7 bases, with 7 bases left between them. CDR3 region: CASSPPAGNEQFF. The CDR3, as DNA: TGTGCCAGCTCACCACCGGCTGGGAATGAGCAGTTCTTC.

This clone was seen only once. The rearrangement uses TRBV28 and TRBJ2-1, with 12 bases lining up with TRBD2. Per germline, CDR1 MDHEN and CDR2 SYDVKM. V lost 6 bases and J lost 5; bases outside the gene matches: 5. The CDR3 is made up of 15 amino acids. This CDR3 reads CASRLGLAGNNEQFF. In DNA form, the CDR3 reads TGTGCCAGCAGACTTGGACTAGCGGGAAACAATGAGCAGTTCTTC.

The J gene is TRBJ1-1, the V gene TRBV19; D uncertain. Germline assignment: CDR1 LNHDA and CDR2 SQIVND (reference sequence). V dropped 5 bases and J dropped 1 base, with 8 bases sitting between them. The CDR3 runs 13 residues. Written as DNA, the CDR3 is TGTGCCAGTAGTTATGCGGAGAACACTGAAGCTTTCTTT. Amino acid sequence: CASSYAENTEAFF.